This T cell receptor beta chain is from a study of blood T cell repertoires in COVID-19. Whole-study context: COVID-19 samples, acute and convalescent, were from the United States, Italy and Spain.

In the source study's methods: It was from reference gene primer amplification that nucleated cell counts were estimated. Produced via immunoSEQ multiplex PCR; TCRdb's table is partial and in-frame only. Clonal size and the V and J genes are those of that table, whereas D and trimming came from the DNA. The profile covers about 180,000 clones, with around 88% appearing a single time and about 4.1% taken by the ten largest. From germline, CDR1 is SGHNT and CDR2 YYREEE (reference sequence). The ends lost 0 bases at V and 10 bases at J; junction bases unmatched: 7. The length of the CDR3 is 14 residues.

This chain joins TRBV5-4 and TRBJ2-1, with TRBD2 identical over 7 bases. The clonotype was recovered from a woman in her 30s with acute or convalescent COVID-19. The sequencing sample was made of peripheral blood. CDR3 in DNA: TGTGCCAGCAGCTTGGCCGGGACTACAATAGAGCAGTTCTTC. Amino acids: CASSLAGTTIEQFF.